In its sample, the clone carrying this TCR beta chain was seen a few times. This CDR3 is built from 14 residues. In germline, CDR1 is MNHEY, CDR2 SVGAGI. Trimming shortened V by 8 bases and J by 0 bases, and 14 bases separated the two germline ends. This table comes from immunoSEQ multiplex PCR, and its TCRdb copy is limited to in-frame clones, with some not included. The sample carries 150,000 to 200,000 clones, about nine tenths recorded once. This record comes from a study of T cell responses to AZD1222 COVID-19 vaccine. This specimen was peripheral blood, taken on day 0 of MenACWY control vaccination. This receptor was identified in an adult in good health. This chain connects TRBV6-5 to TRBJ2-7; D is tentatively TRBD1 or TRBD2 (7 bases each). Written as DNA, the CDR3 is TGTGCCAGCCTGGACAGGACTAGCTCCTACGAGCAGTACTTC. It specifies CASLDRTSSYEQYF.